What follows describes a single TCR beta chain. Its specificity is not known. This same CDR3 is encoded by further DNA sequences in the sample. Generated by immunoSEQ multiplex PCR, the TCRdb table keeps only in-frame clones and is missing some. The data show roughly 700,000 clones, approximately 88% seen once. The source of the sample is a study of Ad26.COV2.S vaccination and SARS-CoV-2 variants. About the study: The authors gave Ad26.COV2.S intramuscularly, either once or twice 56 days apart.

Points from the study as a whole: The breadth of spike-specific CD8+ and CD4+ T cell responses after vaccination was reportedly substantial. Non-spike TCR breadth did not differ much between vaccine and placebo recipients.

Treatment defined: roughly 19 received Ad26.COV2.S at low or high dose, single or two shots; roughly five received placebo; per-sample allocation not given. The samples were gathered on day 63 after the first injection of vaccine or placebo. V was clipped by 1 base and J by 2 bases, with 12 bases between them. This CDR3 region has 15 residues. Germline V gene data show CDR1 as SEHNR and CDR2 as FQNEAQ (reference sequence). This sequence was found in a person aged 18 to 59 who received the Ad26.COV2.S COVID-19 vaccine or a placebo. V usage is TRBV7-9 and J usage is TRBJ2-7; D call uncertain. The material sequenced was peripheral blood, taken in a trial of Ad26.COV2.S vaccine versus placebo. The CDR3 coding sequence is TGTGCCAGCAGCTTAGGACAAGGGTTCACCTACGAGCAGTACTTC. This encodes CASSLGQGFTYEQYF.